This T cell receptor (beta chain) appears in the sequencing data of a study of cytomegalovirus exposure and HLA in healthy donors. Regarding the study as a whole: In a later analysis, first-cohort TCR clusters were found to tend to co-occur in the 120 or so validation repertoires. The study designated over 150 TCR beta chains cytomegalovirus-associated.

Points on this clone: Its target is not known. The same CDR3 is also encoded by other DNA sequences in this sample.

Germline V lookup: CDR1 SGHTA, CDR2 FQGNSA. V dropped 1 base and J dropped 0 bases, with 7 bases sitting between them. The CDR3 extends over 15 amino acids. Donors came from a validation cohort of about 120 subjects, distinct from the first 666-subject cohort. Assay: immunoSEQ multiplex PCR; the TCRdb copy retains only in-frame clones and omits some. The sample has about 84,000 clones; approximately 90% are singletons. The sequence was collected from a man under 40 in good health and CMV-seronegative. V gene TRBV7-2 combines with J gene TRBJ1-5; unclear D gene. Sample: PBMCs. The CDR3 spells CASSLDRGSNQPQHF. The DNA of the CDR3 is TGTGCCAGCAGCTTAGATCGGGGTAGCAATCAGCCCCAGCATTTT.